The sample holds a few counts of the clone carrying this TCR beta chain. As yet, its antigen is unknown. The CDR3 consists of 19 residues. The germline CDR1 and CDR2 sequences are MNHEY and SMNVEV (reference sequence). J was trimmed by 0 bases and V by 5 bases; bases with no gene match: 13. This entry comes from a study of cytomegalovirus exposure and HLA in healthy donors. General study points: The sole available immune exposure information was CMV serostatus. A later analysis linked a missense variant in DCLRE1C to the trimming of TCR beta V and J genes. Association of approximately 16,000 TCR beta sequences with HLA alleles was found at 0.05 false discovery rate in a later analysis.

Use of 60 Vbeta and 13 Jbeta primers characterized the PCR. Authors' data handling: Unique TCR beta chains numbered about 72 million in a later analysis, with about 11 million shared. This table comes from immunoSEQ multiplex PCR, and its TCRdb copy is limited to in-frame clones, with some not included. V and J calls and clone size are as listed in that table; D and trimming were resolved from the DNA. This sample has about 130,000 clones, with roughly 82% found just once. The chain employs TRBV27 and TRBJ2-4, with 10 bases aligning to TRBD1. The receptor was derived from a male donor in good health and CMV-seropositive. The sequenced sample consisted of PBMCs. In DNA form, the CDR3 reads TGTGCCAGCAGTCCCCACCGGGACAGGGGAATACTAGCCAAAAACATTCAGTACTTC. Its translation is CASSPHRDRGILAKNIQYF.